This T cell receptor (beta chain) is drawn from a study of PD-L1 blockade in urothelial cancer. Whole-study context: Researchers found blood samples held a median of about 130,000 T cells. General study results and limits: Pretreatment TCR clonality in blood, when below the median, was predictive of better survival.

Assay used: immunoSEQ multiplex PCR; TCRdb lists only in-frame clones, some missing. In the table there are more than 70,000 clones, about 89% of which are singletons. A word on this clone: Its matching antigen is unknown.

V was shortened by 4 bases and J by 3 bases, with 7 bases between the two germline ends. The CDR3 is 14 amino acids. The germline CDR1 and CDR2 sequences are SEHNR and FQNEAQ (reference sequence). The study enrolled patients with locally advanced or metastatic urothelial carcinoma. This sequence was found in a man between 60 and 75 years old with urothelial cancer. The chain joins TRBV7-9 to TRBJ2-6; D is unresolved. The sample was PBMCs, taken around atezolizumab (anti-PD-L1) treatment. CDR3 DNA: TGTGCCAGCAGCTCGTCGTATGGGGCCAACGTCCTGACTTTC. Encoded protein: CASSSSYGANVLTF.